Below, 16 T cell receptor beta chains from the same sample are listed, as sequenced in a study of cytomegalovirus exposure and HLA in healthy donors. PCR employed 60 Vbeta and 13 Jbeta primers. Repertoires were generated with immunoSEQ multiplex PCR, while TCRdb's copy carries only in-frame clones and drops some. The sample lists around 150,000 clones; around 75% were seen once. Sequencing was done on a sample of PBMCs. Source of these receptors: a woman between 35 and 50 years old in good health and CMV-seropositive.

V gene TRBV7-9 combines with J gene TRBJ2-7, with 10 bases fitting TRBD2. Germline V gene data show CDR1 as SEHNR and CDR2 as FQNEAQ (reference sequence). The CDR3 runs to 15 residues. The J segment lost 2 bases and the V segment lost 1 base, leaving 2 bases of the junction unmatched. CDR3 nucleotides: TGTGCCAGCAGCTTAGATACTAGCGGGGCCTACGAGCAGTACTTC. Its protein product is CASSLDTSGAYEQYF.

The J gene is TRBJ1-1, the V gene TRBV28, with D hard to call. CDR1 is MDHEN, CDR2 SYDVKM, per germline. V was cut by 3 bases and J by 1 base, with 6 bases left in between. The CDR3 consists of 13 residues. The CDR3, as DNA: TGTGCCAGCAGTTTGTCCCGGAACACTGAAGCTTTCTTT. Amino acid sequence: CASSLSRNTEAFF.

The CDR3 DNA is TGTGCCAGCATGGCGGGGACAGGGGAATCTGGGGCCAACGTCCTGACTTTC. As protein: CASMAGTGESGANVLTF. The V and J genes are TRBV9 and TRBJ2-6; 10 bases map to TRBD1. The V gene end was trimmed by 6 bases and the J gene end by 1 base; junction bases not matched to a gene: 7. This CDR3 is built from 17 residues. Germline V gene data show CDR1 as SGDLS and CDR2 as YYNGEE.

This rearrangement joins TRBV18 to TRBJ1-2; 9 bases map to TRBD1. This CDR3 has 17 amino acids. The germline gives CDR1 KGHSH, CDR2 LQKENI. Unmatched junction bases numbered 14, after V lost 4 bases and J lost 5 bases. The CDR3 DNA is TGTGCCAGCTCACTTCACCCCGGGACAGGGTTGAATTATGGCTACACCTTC. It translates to CASSLHPGTGLNYGYTF.

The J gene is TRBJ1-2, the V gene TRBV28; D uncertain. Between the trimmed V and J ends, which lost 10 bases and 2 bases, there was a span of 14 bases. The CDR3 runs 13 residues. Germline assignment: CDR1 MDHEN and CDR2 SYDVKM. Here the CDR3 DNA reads TGTGCCACTCTCCGTCCAGGAAACTATGGCTACACCTTC. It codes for CATLRPGNYGYTF.

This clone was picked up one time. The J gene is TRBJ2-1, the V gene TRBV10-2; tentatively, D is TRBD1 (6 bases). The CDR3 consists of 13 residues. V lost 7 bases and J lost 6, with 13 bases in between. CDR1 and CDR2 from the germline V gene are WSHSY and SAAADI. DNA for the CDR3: TGCGCCAGCACCCCCACAGGGATCAATGAGCAGTTCTTC. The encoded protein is CASTPTGINEQFF.

The CDR3 region is CASSRYSSGRAYEQYF. DNA of the CDR3: TGTGCCAGCAGTCGGTACAGTAGCGGGAGGGCTTACGAGCAGTACTTC. This chain links TRBV28 with TRBJ2-7; 11 bases match TRBD2. The V gene's germline CDR1 is MDHEN and CDR2 SYDVKM. V was clipped by 5 bases and J by 4 bases; unmatched bases: 10. The CDR3 contains 16 residues.

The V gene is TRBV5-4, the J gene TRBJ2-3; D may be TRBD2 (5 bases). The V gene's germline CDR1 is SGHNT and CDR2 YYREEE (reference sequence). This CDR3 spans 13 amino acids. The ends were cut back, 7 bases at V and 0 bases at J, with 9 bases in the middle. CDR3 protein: CASQRTSTDTQYF. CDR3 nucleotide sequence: TGTGCCAGCCAGAGGACTAGCACAGATACGCAGTATTTT.

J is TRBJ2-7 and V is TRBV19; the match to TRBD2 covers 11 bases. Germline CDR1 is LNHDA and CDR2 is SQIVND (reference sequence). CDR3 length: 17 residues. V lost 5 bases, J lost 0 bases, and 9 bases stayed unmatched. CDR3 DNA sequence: TGTGCCAGTAGTGCACACCTAGCGGGAGGTCTCTCCTACGAGCAGTACTTC. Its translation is CASSAHLAGGLSYEQYF.

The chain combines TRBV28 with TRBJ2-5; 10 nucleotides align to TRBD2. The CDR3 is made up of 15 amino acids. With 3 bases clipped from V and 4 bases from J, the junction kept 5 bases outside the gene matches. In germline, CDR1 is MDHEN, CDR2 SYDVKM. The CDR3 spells CASSFLAGELETQYF. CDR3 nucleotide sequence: TGTGCCAGCAGTTTTCTAGCGGGAGAGTTAGAGACCCAGTACTTC.

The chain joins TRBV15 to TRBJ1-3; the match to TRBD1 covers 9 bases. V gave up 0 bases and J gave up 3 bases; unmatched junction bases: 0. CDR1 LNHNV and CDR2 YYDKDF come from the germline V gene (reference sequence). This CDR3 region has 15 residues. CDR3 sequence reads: CATSRETGGGNTIYF. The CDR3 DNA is TGTGCCACCAGCAGAGAGACAGGGGGTGGAAACACCATATATTTT.

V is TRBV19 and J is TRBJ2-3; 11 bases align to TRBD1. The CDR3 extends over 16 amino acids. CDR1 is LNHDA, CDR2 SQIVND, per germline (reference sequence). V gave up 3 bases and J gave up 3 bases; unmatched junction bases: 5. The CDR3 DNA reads TGTGCCAGTAGTATTCCGGACAGGGGGCGGACAGATACGCAGTATTTT. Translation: CASSIPDRGRTDTQYF.

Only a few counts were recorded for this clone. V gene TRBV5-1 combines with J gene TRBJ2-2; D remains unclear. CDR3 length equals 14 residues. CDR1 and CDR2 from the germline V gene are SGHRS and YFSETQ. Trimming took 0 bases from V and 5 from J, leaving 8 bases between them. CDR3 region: CASSLGVETGELFF. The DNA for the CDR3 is TGCGCCAGCAGCTTGGGTGTAGAAACCGGGGAGCTGTTTTTT. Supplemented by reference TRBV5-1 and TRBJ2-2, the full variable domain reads KAGVTQTPRYLIKTRGQQVTLSCSPISGHRSVSWYQQTPGQGLQFLFEYFSETQRNKGNFPGRFSGRQFSNSRSEMNVSTLELGDSALYLCASSLGVETGELFFGEGSRLTVL.

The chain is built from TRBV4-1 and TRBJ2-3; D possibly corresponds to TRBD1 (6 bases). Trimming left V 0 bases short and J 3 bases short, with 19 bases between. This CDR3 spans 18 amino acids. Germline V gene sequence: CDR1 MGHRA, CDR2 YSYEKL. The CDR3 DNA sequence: TGCGCCAGCAGCCAAGATAGGGCGGGCAGGGGTCGAACAGATACGCAGTATTTT. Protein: CASSQDRAGRGRTDTQYF.

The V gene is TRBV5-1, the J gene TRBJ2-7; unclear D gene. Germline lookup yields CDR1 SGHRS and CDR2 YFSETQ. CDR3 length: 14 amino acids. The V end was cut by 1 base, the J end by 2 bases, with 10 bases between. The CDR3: CASSLPGSAYEQYF. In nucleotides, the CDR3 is TGCGCCAGCAGCTTGCCAGGATCGGCCTACGAGCAGTACTTC.

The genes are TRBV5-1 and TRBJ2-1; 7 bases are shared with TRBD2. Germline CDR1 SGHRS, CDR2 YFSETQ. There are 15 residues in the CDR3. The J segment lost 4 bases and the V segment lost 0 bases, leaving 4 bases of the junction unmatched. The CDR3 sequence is CASSLVGREYNEQFF. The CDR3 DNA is TGCGCCAGCAGCTTGGTAGGGAGGGAGTACAATGAGCAGTTCTTC.